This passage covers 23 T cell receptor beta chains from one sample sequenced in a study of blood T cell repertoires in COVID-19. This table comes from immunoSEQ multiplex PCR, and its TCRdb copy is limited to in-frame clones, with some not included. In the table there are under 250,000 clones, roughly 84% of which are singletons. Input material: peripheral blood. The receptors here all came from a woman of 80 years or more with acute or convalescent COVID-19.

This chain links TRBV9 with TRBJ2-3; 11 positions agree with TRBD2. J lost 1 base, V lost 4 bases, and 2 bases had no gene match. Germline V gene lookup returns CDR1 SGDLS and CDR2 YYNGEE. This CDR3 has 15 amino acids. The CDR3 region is CASSKLAGGTDTQYF. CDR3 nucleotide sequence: TGTGCCAGCAGCAAACTAGCGGGGGGCACAGATACGCAGTATTTT. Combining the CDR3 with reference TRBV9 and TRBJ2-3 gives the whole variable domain DSGVTQTPKHLITATGQRVTLRCSPRSGDLSVYWYQQSLDQGLQFLIQYYNGEERAKGNILERFSAQQFPDLHSELNLSSLELGDSALYFCASSKLAGGTDTQYFGPGTRLTVL.

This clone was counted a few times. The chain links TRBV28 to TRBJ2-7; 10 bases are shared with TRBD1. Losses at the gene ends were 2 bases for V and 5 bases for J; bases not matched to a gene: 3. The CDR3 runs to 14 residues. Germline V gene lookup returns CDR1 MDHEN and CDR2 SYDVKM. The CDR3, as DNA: TGTGCCAGCAGTTTAGACAGGGGGCGCGACGAGCAGTACTTC. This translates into CASSLDRGRDEQYF.

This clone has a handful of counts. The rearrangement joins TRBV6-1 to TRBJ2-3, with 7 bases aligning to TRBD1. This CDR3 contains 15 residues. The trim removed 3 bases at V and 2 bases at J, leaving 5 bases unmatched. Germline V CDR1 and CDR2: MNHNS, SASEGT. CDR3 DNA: TGTGCCAGCAGTGACCGGGACAGATTCACAGATACGCAGTATTTT. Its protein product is CASSDRDRFTDTQYF.

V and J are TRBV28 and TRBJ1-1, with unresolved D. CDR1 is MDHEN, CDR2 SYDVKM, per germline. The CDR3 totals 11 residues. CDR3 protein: CSAGIRAEAFF. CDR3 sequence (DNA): TGTTCAGCGGGTATTCGGGCTGAAGCTTTCTTT. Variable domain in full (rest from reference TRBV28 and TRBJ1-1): DVKVTQSSRYLVKRTGEKVFLECVQDMDHENMFWYRQDPGLGLRLIYFSYDVKMKEKGDIPEGYSVSREKKERFSLILESASTNQTSMYLCSAGIRAEAFFGQGTRLTVV.

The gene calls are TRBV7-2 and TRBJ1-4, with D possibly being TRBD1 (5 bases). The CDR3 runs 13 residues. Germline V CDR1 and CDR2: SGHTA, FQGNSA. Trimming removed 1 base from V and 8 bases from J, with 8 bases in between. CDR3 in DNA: TGTGCCAGCAGCTTAGAACGGGGGGAAAAACTGTTTTTT. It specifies CASSLERGEKLFF.

The CDR3 protein is CASGLDRASYGYTF. The CDR3 region has the DNA TGTGCTAGTGGTTTGGACAGGGCGAGCTATGGCTACACCTTC. The chain uses TRBV12-5 and TRBJ1-2; TRBD1 might be the D (6 bases). The CDR3 extends over 14 amino acids. V was shortened by 1 base and J by 4 bases, with 10 bases between the two germline ends. In germline, CDR1 is LGHNT, CDR2 FRNRAP.

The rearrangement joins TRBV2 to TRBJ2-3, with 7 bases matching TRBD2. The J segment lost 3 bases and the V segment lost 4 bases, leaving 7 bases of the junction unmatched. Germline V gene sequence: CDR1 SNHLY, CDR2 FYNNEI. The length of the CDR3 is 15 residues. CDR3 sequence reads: CASSAGGGETDTQYF. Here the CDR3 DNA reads TGTGCCAGCAGTGCGGGGGGAGGGGAAACAGATACGCAGTATTTT.

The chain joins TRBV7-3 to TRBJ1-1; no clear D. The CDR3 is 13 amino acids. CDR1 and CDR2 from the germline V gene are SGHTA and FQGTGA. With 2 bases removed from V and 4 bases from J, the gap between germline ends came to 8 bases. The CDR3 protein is CASSLGGSTEAFF. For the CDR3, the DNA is TGTGCCAGCAGCTTAGGCGGGAGCACTGAAGCTTTCTTT.

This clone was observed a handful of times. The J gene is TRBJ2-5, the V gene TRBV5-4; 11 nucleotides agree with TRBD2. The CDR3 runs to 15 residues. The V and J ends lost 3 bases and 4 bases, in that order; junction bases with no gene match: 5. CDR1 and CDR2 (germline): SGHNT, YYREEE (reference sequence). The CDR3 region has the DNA TGTGCCAGCAGCTCCCCGGGACTAGCGGCAGAGACCCAGTACTTC. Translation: CASSSPGLAAETQYF.

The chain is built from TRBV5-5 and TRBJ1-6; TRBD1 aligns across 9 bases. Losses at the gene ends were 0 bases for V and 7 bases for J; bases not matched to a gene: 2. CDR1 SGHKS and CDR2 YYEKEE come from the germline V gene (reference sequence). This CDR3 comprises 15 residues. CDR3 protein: CASSLAGTGNSPLHF. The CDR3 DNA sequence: TGTGCCAGCAGCTTGGCCGGGACAGGGAATTCACCCCTCCACTTT.

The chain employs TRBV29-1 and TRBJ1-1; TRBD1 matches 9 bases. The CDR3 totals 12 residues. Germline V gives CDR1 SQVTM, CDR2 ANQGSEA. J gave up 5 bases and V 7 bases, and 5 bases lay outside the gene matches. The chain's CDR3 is CSGGQGGTEAFF. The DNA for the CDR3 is TGCAGCGGGGGACAGGGCGGGACTGAAGCTTTCTTT.

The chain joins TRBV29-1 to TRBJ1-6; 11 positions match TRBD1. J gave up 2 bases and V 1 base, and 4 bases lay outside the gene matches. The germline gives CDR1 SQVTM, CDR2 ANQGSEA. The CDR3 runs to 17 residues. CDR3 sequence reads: CSVEGTGGLPYNSPLHF. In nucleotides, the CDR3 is TGCAGCGTTGAAGGGACAGGGGGCCTGCCCTATAATTCACCCCTCCACTTT.

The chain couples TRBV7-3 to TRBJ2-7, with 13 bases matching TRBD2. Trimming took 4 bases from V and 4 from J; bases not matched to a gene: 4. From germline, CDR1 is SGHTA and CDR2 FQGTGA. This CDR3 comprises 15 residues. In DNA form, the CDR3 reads TGTGCCAGCAGCTACGGACTAGCGGGGGCTTACGAGCAGTACTTC. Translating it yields CASSYGLAGAYEQYF.

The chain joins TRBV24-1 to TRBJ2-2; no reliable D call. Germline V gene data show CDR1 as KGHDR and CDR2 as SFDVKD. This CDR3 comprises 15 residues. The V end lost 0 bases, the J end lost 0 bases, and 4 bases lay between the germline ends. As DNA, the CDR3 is TGTGCCACCAGTGATTTGCCCACGAACACCGGGGAGCTGTTTTTT. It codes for CATSDLPTNTGELFF.

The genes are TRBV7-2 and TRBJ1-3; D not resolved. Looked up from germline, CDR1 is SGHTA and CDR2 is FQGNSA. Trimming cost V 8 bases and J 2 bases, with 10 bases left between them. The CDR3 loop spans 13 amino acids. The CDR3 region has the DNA TGTGCCAGCTGCACGGAGGCTGGAAACACCATATATTTT. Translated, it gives CASCTEAGNTIYF.

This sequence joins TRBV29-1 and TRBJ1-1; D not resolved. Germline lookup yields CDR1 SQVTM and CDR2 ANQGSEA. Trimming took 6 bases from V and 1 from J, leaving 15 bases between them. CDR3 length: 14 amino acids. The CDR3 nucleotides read TGCAGCGTCCGCGAGGGCCGCGGGAACACTGAAGCTTTCTTT. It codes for CSVREGRGNTEAFF. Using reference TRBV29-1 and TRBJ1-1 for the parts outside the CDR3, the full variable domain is SAVISQKPSRDICQRGTSLTIQCQVDSQVTMMFWYRQQPGQSLTLIATANQGSEATYESGFVIDKFPISRPNLTFSTLTVSNMSPEDSSIYLCSVREGRGNTEAFFGQGTRLTVV.

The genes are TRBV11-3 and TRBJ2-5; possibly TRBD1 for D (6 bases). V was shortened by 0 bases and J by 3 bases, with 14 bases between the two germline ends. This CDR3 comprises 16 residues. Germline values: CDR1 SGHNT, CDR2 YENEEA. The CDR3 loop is CASSLEIGRGKETQYF. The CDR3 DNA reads TGTGCCAGCAGCTTAGAGATCGGCAGGGGAAAAGAGACCCAGTACTTC. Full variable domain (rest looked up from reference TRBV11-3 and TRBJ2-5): EAGVVQSPRYKIIEKKQPVAFWCNPISGHNTLYWYLQNLGQGPELLIRYENEEAVDDSQLPKDRFSAERLKGVDSTLKIQPAELGDSAVYLCASSLEIGRGKETQYFGPGTRLLVL.

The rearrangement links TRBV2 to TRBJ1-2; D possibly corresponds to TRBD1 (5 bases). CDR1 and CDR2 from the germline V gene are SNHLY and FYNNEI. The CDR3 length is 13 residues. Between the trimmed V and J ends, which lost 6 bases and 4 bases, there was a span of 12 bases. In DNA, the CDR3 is TGTGCCAGCAGCCCAGACAGAATCTATGGCTACACCTTC. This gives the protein CASSPDRIYGYTF.

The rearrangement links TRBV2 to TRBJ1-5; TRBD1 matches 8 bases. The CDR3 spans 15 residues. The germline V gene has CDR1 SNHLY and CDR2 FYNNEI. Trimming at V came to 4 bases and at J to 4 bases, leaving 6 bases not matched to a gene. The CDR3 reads CASSGQGARNQPQHF. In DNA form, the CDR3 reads TGTGCCAGCAGTGGGCAGGGGGCCAGGAATCAGCCCCAGCATTTT. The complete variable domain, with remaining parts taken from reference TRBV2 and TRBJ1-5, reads EPEVTQTPSHQVTQMGQEVILRCVPISNHLYFYWYRQILGQKVEFLVSFYNNEISEKSEIFDDQFSVERPDGSNFTLKIRSTKLEDSAMYFCASSGQGARNQPQHFGDGTRLSIL.

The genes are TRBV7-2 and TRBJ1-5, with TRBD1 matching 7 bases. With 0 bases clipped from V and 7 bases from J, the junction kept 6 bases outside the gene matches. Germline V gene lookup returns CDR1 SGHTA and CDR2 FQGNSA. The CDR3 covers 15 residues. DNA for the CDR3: TGTGCCAGCAGCTTAGCGAGGCAGGGGGGACAGCCCCAGCATTTT. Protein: CASSLARQGGQPQHF.

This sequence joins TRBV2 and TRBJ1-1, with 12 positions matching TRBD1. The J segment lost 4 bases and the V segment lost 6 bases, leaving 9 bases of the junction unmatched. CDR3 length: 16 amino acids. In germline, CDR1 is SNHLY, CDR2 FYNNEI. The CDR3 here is CASSLGQGASSTEAFF. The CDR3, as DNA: TGTGCCAGCAGCCTGGGACAGGGGGCATCGAGCACTGAAGCTTTCTTT.

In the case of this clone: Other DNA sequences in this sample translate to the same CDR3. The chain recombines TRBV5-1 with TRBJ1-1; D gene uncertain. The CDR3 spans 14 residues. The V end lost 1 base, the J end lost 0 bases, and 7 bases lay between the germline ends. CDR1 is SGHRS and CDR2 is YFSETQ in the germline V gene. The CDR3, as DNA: TGCGCCAGCAGCTTGTCCGGGATGAACACTGAAGCTTTCTTT. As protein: CASSLSGMNTEAFF.

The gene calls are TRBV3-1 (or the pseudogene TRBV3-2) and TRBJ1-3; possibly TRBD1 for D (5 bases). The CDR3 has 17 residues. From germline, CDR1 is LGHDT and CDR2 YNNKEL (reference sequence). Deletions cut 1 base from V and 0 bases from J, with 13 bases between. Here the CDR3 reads CASSQGTFFSSGNTIYF. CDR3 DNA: TGTGCCAGCAGCCAAGGGACATTTTTCAGCTCTGGAAACACCATATATTTT.